Below are 27 T cell receptor beta chains sequenced from a single sample in a study of blood T cell repertoires in COVID-19 (dated by TCRdb to the early 2020s). Libraries were constructed by the immunoSEQ multiplex PCR assay. TCRdb obtained this table from immuneACCESS and retained in-frame rearrangements with V and J assigned. These tables miss some clones; where compared with another copy, unresolved V genes account for less than half of the shortfall, and the remainder is unexplained. The sample profile shows roughly 180,000 clones; 85% of them were found once. Just under 8.5% of the sample lies in the top ten. The sequencing sample was made of peripheral blood. Source of these receptors: a woman in her sixties or seventies with acute or convalescent COVID-19.

This clone was observed once. The genes are TRBV3-1 (or the pseudogene TRBV3-2) and TRBJ2-1, with D possibly matching TRBD1 (6 bases). Germline values: CDR1 LGHDT, CDR2 YNNKEL (reference sequence). V lost 5 bases to trimming and J lost 0 bases, with 8 bases between them. This CDR3 comprises 14 residues. In DNA form, the CDR3 reads TGTGCCAGCAGCGGACAGAGCTCCTACAATGAGCAGTTCTTC. Its protein is CASSGQSSYNEQFF.

The chain has TRBV3-1 (or the pseudogene TRBV3-2) and TRBJ2-2; D may be TRBD2 (6 bases). This CDR3 region has 16 residues. Trimming removed 2 bases from V and 2 bases from J, with 12 bases in between. Germline CDR1 LGHDT, CDR2 YNNKEL (reference sequence). The CDR3 sequence is CASSQSGTQNTGELFF. The CDR3, as DNA: TGTGCCAGCAGCCAATCTGGGACTCAAAACACCGGGGAGCTGTTTTTT.

This chain uses TRBV5-1 with TRBJ1-2; 9 bases map to TRBD1. J was trimmed by 4 bases and V by 4 bases; bases with no gene match: 8. The CDR3 contains 15 residues. Germline-derived CDR1 and CDR2 are SGHRS and YFSETQ. In nucleotides, the CDR3 is TGCGCCAGCAGCGGGGGACAGGGAGGGCCCTATGGCTACACCTTC. Amino acid sequence: CASSGGQGGPYGYTF.

CDR3 coding DNA: TGCGCCAGCAGTCAATCCCGGCGGGAGGACACTGAAGCTTTCTTT. Translation gives CASSQSRREDTEAFF. The chain joins TRBV23-1 to TRBJ1-1; D call uncertain. TRBV23-1 is sorted into the ORF group, with uncertain function. The CDR3 runs 15 residues. Trimming removed 0 bases at V and 3 bases at J, with 11 bases between.

This chain uses TRBV29-1 with TRBJ2-2; TRBD2 is a possible D gene (5 bases). The V end was cut by 6 bases, the J end by 6 bases, with 11 bases between. The germline gives CDR1 SQVTM, CDR2 ANQGSEA. The CDR3 is made up of 12 amino acids. In DNA form, the CDR3 reads TGCAGCGTGAGCCAAGCGGCCGGGGAGCTGTTTTTT. This gives the protein CSVSQAAGELFF.

This rearrangement joins TRBV7-9 to TRBJ2-3; D possibly corresponds to TRBD1 (6 bases). CDR1 is SEHNR and CDR2 is FQNEAQ in the germline V gene (reference sequence). CDR3 length equals 15 residues. With 2 bases removed from V and 3 bases from J, the gap between germline ends came to 12 bases. The CDR3 region has the DNA TGTGCCAGCAGCTTAAGGGGGTCTGGGACAGATACGCAGTATTTT. Its translation is CASSLRGSGTDTQYF.

The chain has TRBV24-1 and TRBJ1-5, with TRBD1 identical over 10 bases. The CDR3 is 15 residues long. Germline trimming cut 2 bases from V and 7 bases from J; bases unmatched to any gene: 4. In germline, CDR1 is KGHDR, CDR2 SFDVKD. The CDR3 coding sequence is TGTGCCACCAGTGATTCTTGGACAGGGGGACAGCCCCAGCATTTT. Amino acids: CATSDSWTGGQPQHF.

V usage is TRBV27 and J usage is TRBJ1-1; tentatively, D is TRBD1 (6 bases). Germline V gene lookup returns CDR1 MNHEY and CDR2 SMNVEV (reference sequence). The CDR3 sequence is 13 residues long. V gave up 4 bases and J gave up 5 bases, with 11 bases separating them. CDR3 nucleotide sequence: TGTGCCAGCAGTTCCGGACAGACAACTGAAGCTTTCTTT. It translates to CASSSGQTTEAFF.

The chain uses TRBV10-1 and TRBJ2-1; the D gene is possibly TRBD1 (5 bases). Germline lookup yields CDR1 WNHNN and CDR2 SYGVQD (reference sequence). CDR3 length: 18 residues. Trimming took 7 bases from V and 8 from J, leaving 30 bases between them. Here the CDR3 DNA reads TGCGCCAGCACCCTGACAGATACGAACACCCCCAATAAGGATGAGCAGTTCTTC. It is translated as CASTLTDTNTPNKDEQFF.

This chain connects TRBV12-5 to TRBJ1-2; D possibly corresponds to TRBD1 (5 bases). CDR1 and CDR2 (germline): LGHNT, FRNRAP. The V end was cut by 3 bases, the J end by 5 bases, with 7 bases between. The CDR3 length is 12 residues. CDR3: CASGFQGYGYTF. The CDR3 nucleotides are TGTGCTAGTGGTTTTCAGGGTTATGGCTACACCTTC.

This sequence joins TRBV10-2 and TRBJ2-7; D perhaps matches TRBD2 (6 bases). The CDR3 is 13 residues long. V was cut by 4 bases and J by 3 bases, with 10 bases left in between. CDR1 and CDR2 from the germline V gene are WSHSY and SAAADI. CDR3: CASSGGLDYEQYF. The CDR3 DNA sequence: TGCGCCAGCAGTGGGGGACTGGACTACGAGCAGTACTTC.

The V call is TRBV5-1, the J call TRBJ1-4, with D possibly matching TRBD1 (5 bases). Germline V gives CDR1 SGHRS, CDR2 YFSETQ. The CDR3 is 15 amino acids. V was cut by 4 bases and J by 7 bases, with 17 bases left in between. The CDR3: CASSPGGQGTEKLFF. The CDR3 nucleotides are TGCGCCAGCAGCCCCGGCGGTCAGGGCACTGAAAAACTGTTTTTT. Based on the CDR3 plus reference TRBV5-1 and TRBJ1-4, the full variable domain is KAGVTQTPRYLIKTRGQQVTLSCSPISGHRSVSWYQQTPGQGLQFLFEYFSETQRNKGNFPGRFSGRQFSNSRSEMNVSTLELGDSALYLCASSPGGQGTEKLFFGSGTQLSVL.

This sequence joins TRBV28 and TRBJ1-1, with TRBD1 matching 8 bases. The CDR3 has 13 amino acids. Germline CDR1 is MDHEN and CDR2 is SYDVKM. Trimming at V came to 6 bases and at J to 5 bases, leaving 5 bases not matched to a gene. The CDR3 region is CASRRQGSTEAFF. The CDR3 DNA sequence: TGTGCCAGCAGAAGACAGGGGAGTACTGAAGCTTTCTTT.

Details on this clone: Distinct nucleotide sequences in the sample also encode this CDR3. The chain is built from TRBV6-5 and TRBJ1-2; D unresolved. CDR3 length: 14 amino acids. The ends were cut back, 0 bases at V and 2 bases at J, with 7 bases in the middle. CDR1 MNHEY and CDR2 SVGAGI come from the germline V gene. The CDR3 DNA sequence: TGTGCCAGCAGTTACTCGGGCAGAAACTATGGCTACACCTTC. This gives the protein CASSYSGRNYGYTF.

The chain uses TRBV28 and TRBJ1-2; a weak D match, TRBD1 (6 bases). The germline CDR1 and CDR2 sequences are MDHEN and SYDVKM. CDR3 length: 14 amino acids. V lost 3 bases and J lost 7, with 15 bases in between. The CDR3 is CASSFSGGDGGYTF. The CDR3 DNA follows: TGTGCCAGCAGTTTCAGTGGGGGCGATGGTGGCTACACCTTC.

In DNA, the CDR3 is TGTGCCAGCTCACCACCGGATAGCGGGGGAGGACACAATGAGCAGTTCTTC. This codes for CASSPPDSGGGHNEQFF. The chain combines TRBV18 with TRBJ2-1; 9 positions match TRBD2. CDR1 and CDR2 (germline): KGHSH, LQKENI. CDR3 length: 17 amino acids. With V trimmed by 0 bases and J by 5 bases, 8 bases remained unmatched.

CDR3 sequence (DNA): TGTGCCAGCAGCGACAGACAGGGGAAAGGTGAGCAGTTCTTC. It translates to CASSDRQGKGEQFF. This chain joins TRBV9 and TRBJ2-1; 8 bases line up with TRBD1. The CDR3 is 14 residues long. Germline values: CDR1 SGDLS, CDR2 YYNGEE. Trimming removed 3 bases from V and 9 bases from J; junction bases left unmatched: 8.

This chain joins TRBV11-2 and TRBJ1-1, with D hard to call. The germline V gene has CDR1 SGHAT and CDR2 FQNNGV. The CDR3 spans 14 residues. The V and J ends lost 1 base and 2 bases respectively, with 8 bases between them. CDR3 protein: CASSLGPGNTEAFF. The CDR3 DNA reads as TGTGCCAGCAGCTTAGGCCCAGGTAACACTGAAGCTTTCTTT.

This chain joins TRBV3-1 (or the pseudogene TRBV3-2) and TRBJ1-5, with 8 bases lining up with TRBD1. Germline V gene sequence: CDR1 LGHDT, CDR2 YNNKEL (reference sequence). This CDR3 spans 14 amino acids. Trimming removed 4 bases from V and 4 bases from J; junction bases left unmatched: 3. The CDR3 here is CASSLRQGNQPQHF. CDR3 DNA: TGTGCCAGCAGCCTCAGACAGGGGAATCAGCCCCAGCATTTT.

The genes are TRBV6-1 and TRBJ1-1, with D tentatively TRBD1 (6 bases). Trimming removed 6 bases at V and 7 bases at J, with 18 bases between. The germline V gene has CDR1 MNHNS and CDR2 SASEGT. The CDR3 is made up of 14 amino acids. DNA for the CDR3: TGTGCCAGCAGGTTACAGGGAGTAGGTGGTGAAGCTTTCTTT. Its protein product is CASRLQGVGGEAFF.

The chain recombines TRBV9 with TRBJ2-1; TRBD2 aligns across 10 bases. The CDR3 is made up of 16 amino acids. Germline CDR1 reads SGDLS; CDR2 reads YYNGEE. V trimming: 0 bases; J trimming: 5 bases; junction bases outside the gene matches: 5. The CDR3 region is CASSVGGSGRNNEQFF. CDR3 bases: TGTGCCAGCAGCGTAGGGGGTAGCGGGAGGAACAATGAGCAGTTCTTC.

The chain joins TRBV6-1 to TRBJ2-3; D ambiguous. This CDR3 is 16 amino acids long. Trimming left V 0 bases short and J 0 bases short, with 10 bases between. Germline CDR1 MNHNS, CDR2 SASEGT. This chain's CDR3 is CASSEALYISTDTQYF. Written as DNA, the CDR3 is TGTGCCAGCAGTGAAGCTTTGTACATTAGCACAGATACGCAGTATTTT.

This rearrangement joins TRBV10-1 to TRBJ2-2, with TRBD2 identical over 10 bases. The CDR3 loop spans 14 amino acids. CDR1 is WNHNN and CDR2 is SYGVQD in the germline V gene (reference sequence). The ends lost 6 bases at V and 5 bases at J; junction bases unmatched: 3. The CDR3 region has the DNA TGCGCCAGCAGCTTAGCGGGAGGTACCGGGGAGCTGTTTTTT. Its protein product is CASSLAGGTGELFF.

On this clone: This CDR3 is also generated by other DNA sequences in the sample. The chain employs TRBV28 and TRBJ1-2; D is unclear. CDR1 is MDHEN and CDR2 is SYDVKM in the germline V gene. V lost 8 bases to trimming and J lost 1 base, with 11 bases between them. This CDR3 is 13 amino acids long. CDR3 nucleotide sequence: TGTGCCAGCTCCCCGACGGGTAACTATGGCTACACCTTC. Its protein product is CASSPTGNYGYTF.

V is TRBV4-2 and J is TRBJ2-1; D perhaps matches TRBD2 (5 bases). Trimming took off 0 bases at V and 4 bases at J, with 13 bases between the two ends. Germline loops: CDR1 LGHNA, CDR2 YNFKEQ. This CDR3 contains 16 residues. For the CDR3, the DNA is TGTGCCAGCAGCCAAGATAAATCCGGGGATTACAATGAGCAGTTCTTC. Residues: CASSQDKSGDYNEQFF.

V gene TRBV11-1 combines with J gene TRBJ2-4, with D perhaps matching TRBD1 (5 bases). V was clipped by 6 bases and J by 9 bases, with 15 bases between them. There are 13 residues in the CDR3. Germline values: CDR1 SGHAT, CDR2 FQDESV (reference sequence). The CDR3 here is CASRAAGLSIQYF. CDR3 DNA sequence: TGTGCCAGCAGGGCCGCAGGGTTATCCATTCAGTACTTC. Full variable domain (rest looked up from reference TRBV11-1 and TRBJ2-4): EAEVAQSPRYKITEKSQAVAFWCDPISGHATLYWYRQILGQGPELLVQFQDESVVDDSQLPKDRFSAERLKGVDSTLKIQPAELGDSAMYLCASRAAGLSIQYFGAGTRLSVL.

This chain connects TRBV7-9 to TRBJ1-2, with 8 bases lining up with TRBD1. Unmatched junction bases numbered 6, after V lost 5 bases and J lost 4 bases. Germline loops: CDR1 SEHNR, CDR2 FQNEAQ (reference sequence). The CDR3 loop spans 14 amino acids. CDR3 amino acids: CASSATDRAYGYTF. The CDR3 DNA reads as TGTGCCAGCAGCGCCACGGACAGGGCCTATGGCTACACCTTC.